Following are 15 T cell receptor beta chains from one sample sequenced in a study of T cell changes during pregnancy in multiple sclerosis. This table comes from immunoSEQ multiplex PCR, and its TCRdb copy is limited to in-frame clones, with some not included. Of about 48,000 clones listed, about 94% were seen once; the top ten hold around 0.5%. Sequences were derived from CD4+ T cells from peripheral blood mononuclear cells, sampled in the first trimester of pregnancy. The receptors come from a female donor with multiple sclerosis, enrolled in a pregnancy study.

The V and J genes are TRBV2 and TRBJ1-2; 9 bases agree with TRBD1. The CDR3 loop spans 15 amino acids. V gave up 2 bases and J gave up 5 bases; unmatched junction bases: 6. Per germline, CDR1 SNHLY and CDR2 FYNNEI. The CDR3 region has the DNA TGTGCCAGCAGTGAAAACAGGGGGCCAGGGTATGGCTACACCTTC. Amino acids: CASSENRGPGYGYTF. Filled out from reference TRBV2 and TRBJ1-2, the complete variable domain reads EPEVTQTPSHQVTQMGQEVILRCVPISNHLYFYWYRQILGQKVEFLVSFYNNEISEKSEIFDDQFSVERPDGSNFTLKIRSTKLEDSAMYFCASSENRGPGYGYTFGSGTRLTVV.

This sequence joins TRBV2 and TRBJ1-5; D is ambiguous. CDR3 size: 12 residues. Per the germline V gene, CDR1 is SNHLY and CDR2 is FYNNEI. V was cut by 2 bases and J by 7 bases, with 6 bases left in between. CDR3 loop: CASSESRQPQHF. CDR3 nucleotide sequence: TGTGCCAGCAGTGAATCTAGGCAGCCCCAGCATTTT.

The chain recombines TRBV5-8 with TRBJ2-5; D might be TRBD2 (5 bases). The CDR3 contains 14 residues. Trimming shortened V by 3 bases and J by 5 bases, and 14 bases separated the two germline ends. CDR1 and CDR2 from the germline V gene are SGHTS and YDEGEE. CDR3 nucleotide sequence: TGTGCCAGCAGCTACGGACTGTCGAGGGAGACCCAGTACTTC. Translating it yields CASSYGLSRETQYF.

The chain combines TRBV7-2 with TRBJ2-3; 9 bases match TRBD2. The germline gives CDR1 SGHTA, CDR2 FQGNSA. The CDR3 has 14 residues. With V trimmed by 7 bases and J by 6 bases, 8 bases remained unmatched. In nucleotides, the CDR3 is TGTGCCAGCAAGGTGCGGGGGGGCTCGGATACGCAGTATTTT. As protein: CASKVRGGSDTQYF.

The CDR3 nucleotides read TGTGCCAGTAGTATAAAGGGGGCGACCCTTAATTGGAATCAGCCCCAGCATTTT. Protein sequence: CASSIKGATLNWNQPQHF. The V gene is TRBV19, the J gene TRBJ1-5; 7 bases line up with TRBD1. With 2 bases clipped from V and 4 bases from J, the junction kept 14 bases outside the gene matches. Germline CDR1 LNHDA, CDR2 SQIVND (reference sequence). The CDR3 contains 18 residues. The whole variable domain, remainder taken from reference TRBV19 and TRBJ1-5, is DGGITQSPKYLFRKEGQNVTLSCEQNLNHDAMYWYRQDPGQGLRLIYYSQIVNDFQKGDIAEGYSVSREKKESFPLTVTSAQKNPTAFYLCASSIKGATLNWNQPQHFGDGTRLSIL.

The V and J genes are TRBV5-1 and TRBJ2-1; 8 bases match TRBD2. The CDR3 sequence is 15 residues long. The trim removed 2 bases at V and 7 bases at J, leaving 8 bases unmatched. Germline V gene lookup returns CDR1 SGHRS and CDR2 YFSETQ. The CDR3 coding sequence is TGCGCCAGCAGCTTCGTCCGGGGGGGGGTAAATGAGCAGTTCTTC. Translating it yields CASSFVRGGVNEQFF.

This sequence joins TRBV15 and TRBJ2-3; D perhaps matches TRBD1 (5 bases). The V end lost 1 base, the J end lost 6 bases, and 14 bases lay between the germline ends. This CDR3 has 15 residues. The V gene's germline CDR1 is LNHNV and CDR2 YYDKDF (reference sequence). Written as DNA, the CDR3 is TGTGCCACCAGCAGAGGTCGTATGGCAGGGGATACGCAGTATTTT. It yields the protein CATSRGRMAGDTQYF.

This chain connects TRBV28 to TRBJ2-7; D ambiguous. The length of the CDR3 is 13 residues. The ends were cut back, 1 base at V and 10 bases at J, with 14 bases in the middle. From germline, CDR1 is MDHEN and CDR2 SYDVKM. CDR3 loop: CASSLSRDPIQYF. The CDR3 region has the DNA TGTGCCAGCAGTTTATCTCGAGATCCTATTCAGTACTTC.

The V gene is TRBV19, the J gene TRBJ1-2, with D possibly matching TRBD1 (5 bases). Germline CDR1 reads LNHDA; CDR2 reads SQIVND (reference sequence). V was shortened by 4 bases and J by 6 bases, with 12 bases between the two germline ends. The CDR3 totals 13 residues. The CDR3 protein is CASSTYRGDGYTF. CDR3 bases: TGTGCCAGTAGTACCTACCGGGGGGATGGCTACACCTTC.

The chain joins TRBV11-2 to TRBJ2-5; TRBD2 aligns across 16 bases. In germline, CDR1 is SGHAT, CDR2 FQNNGV. The V gene end was trimmed by 0 bases and the J gene end by 7 bases; junction bases not matched to a gene: 5. This CDR3 is built from 17 residues. The CDR3 is CASSLDGTSGGAGTQYF. In DNA form, the CDR3 reads TGTGCCAGCAGCTTAGATGGGACTAGCGGGGGGGCTGGGACCCAGTACTTC.

The chain joins TRBV10-3 to TRBJ1-1; D remains unclear. CDR1 and CDR2 (germline): ENHRY, SYGVKD. The CDR3 consists of 13 residues. V dropped 0 bases and J dropped 6 bases, with 8 bases sitting between them. This CDR3 reads CAISESGGSEAFF. The CDR3 coding sequence is TGTGCCATCAGTGAGTCAGGAGGGTCTGAAGCTTTCTTT.

The CDR3 here is CASSPLPVGDAFF. The CDR3 DNA sequence: TGTGCCAGCAGTCCTCTCCCCGTGGGAGACGCTTTCTTT. The rearrangement joins TRBV2 to TRBJ1-1, with D unclear. Germline V lookup: CDR1 SNHLY, CDR2 FYNNEI. This CDR3 comprises 13 residues. The V end was cut by 5 bases, the J end by 11 bases, with 18 bases between.

CDR3 in DNA: TGTGCCAGCAGCTTGGCCTCACAGGGGAACTCACCCCTCCACTTT. This sequence encodes CASSLASQGNSPLHF. The V gene is TRBV5-4, the J gene TRBJ1-6; 7 bases line up with TRBD1. With V trimmed by 0 bases and J by 10 bases, 7 bases remained unmatched. CDR1 is SGHNT, CDR2 YYREEE, per germline (reference sequence). The CDR3 runs 15 residues.

The chain has TRBV7-2 and TRBJ1-2; D unresolved. CDR3 size: 15 residues. V was trimmed by 3 bases and J by 6 bases, leaving 17 bases between them. CDR1 is SGHTA and CDR2 is FQGNSA in the germline V gene. For the CDR3, the DNA is TGTGCCAGCAGCTTGGGCGTTGGGGAGCCACATGGCTACACCTTC. Its protein is CASSLGVGEPHGYTF.

This chain uses TRBV10-3 with TRBJ2-7; D might be TRBD1 (6 bases). Trimming left V 6 bases short and J 5 bases short, with 14 bases between. Germline loops: CDR1 ENHRY, CDR2 SYGVKD. This CDR3 region has 13 residues. The CDR3 DNA sequence: TGTGCCATCAGCACAGGGTTTAGCGACGAGCAGTACTTC. Residues: CAISTGFSDEQYF.